The present T cell receptor (beta chain) was sequenced within a study of cytomegalovirus exposure and HLA in healthy donors. Across the study: Previous work identified roughly 120 million unique TCR beta sequences from around 200 million T cells. As released early, the data held about 85 million unique TCRs from HLA-typed donors.

As for this clone: Its antigen is still unknown.

The V gene's germline CDR1 is LNHDA and CDR2 SQIVND (reference sequence). This CDR3 contains 16 residues. V lost 5 bases to trimming and J lost 6 bases; unmatched junction nucleotides: 13. Study-level findings and limits: After further analysis at a later stage, roughly 15,000 TCR beta sequences were associated with HLA alleles at 0.05 false discovery rate. Cytomegalovirus-associated status was assigned to more than 150 TCR beta chains.

Primers: 60 Vbeta forward and 13 Jbeta reverse. Assay used: immunoSEQ multiplex PCR; TCRdb lists only in-frame clones, some missing. This specimen shows under 100,000 clones; the ten leading clones hold about 3.4%. The sequenced sample was PBMCs. The chain is built from TRBV19 and TRBJ1-5; 7 positions agree with TRBD1. The sequence came from a woman in her twenties or thirties in good health and CMV-seronegative. CDR3 in amino acids: CASSYHTGDRSQPQHF. CDR3 in DNA: TGTGCCAGTAGTTATCATACAGGGGATAGGAGTCAGCCCCAGCATTTT.